These 23 T cell receptor beta chains were all obtained from the same sample, sequenced in a study of neurological immune-mediated disorders. TCRdb re-derived calls from the 5' RACE reads in MiXCR, one entry per CDR3 protein. The sample yields 65,000 to 85,000 distinct CDR3 sequences, approximately 5.8% seen once. Time point denoted: longitudinal time-point 2. The sequenced sample consisted of PBMCs. These receptors were obtained from a woman aged 55 to 70 with multiple sclerosis.

Ten or more counts support this clonotype. The chain carries TRBV5-1 and TRBJ2-2, with D uncertain. This CDR3 has 13 residues. V lost 0 bases and J 6 bases, leaving 6 bases between the germline ends. Germline V CDR1 and CDR2: SGHRS, YFSETQ. The CDR3 region has the DNA TGCGCCAGCAGCTTGGAAGGAGCCGGGGAGCTGTTTTTT. This translates into CASSLEGAGELFF.

This clonotype came up many times. CDR3 protein: CASSEVPLGEQYF. In DNA form, the CDR3 reads TGTGCCAGCAGTGAAGTCCCCTTAGGAGAGCAGTACTTC. V usage is TRBV6-1 and J usage is TRBJ2-7; D unclear. With 1 base removed from V and 7 bases from J, the gap between germline ends came to 11 bases. CDR1 and CDR2 (germline): MNHNS, SASEGT. The CDR3 is made up of 13 amino acids.

This clonotype was recorded many times. This chain links TRBV6-6 with TRBJ2-5, with unresolved D. Germline V gives CDR1 MNHNY, CDR2 SVGAGI (reference sequence). CDR3 length: 14 residues. Trimming shortened V by 2 bases and J by 5 bases, and 12 bases separated the two germline ends. In nucleotides, the CDR3 is TGTGCCAGCAGTTACCCACTCGCGCGGGAGACCCAGTACTTC. Its protein is CASSYPLARETQYF.

This clonotype was seen many times. The chain employs TRBV10-2 and TRBJ2-1; TRBD1 is a possible D gene (5 bases). The germline V gene encodes CDR1 WSHSY and CDR2 SAAADI. The CDR3 runs 16 residues. V was cut by 7 bases and J by 0 bases, with 16 bases left in between. The CDR3 loop reads CASTEWGSSSYNEQFF. The CDR3 DNA follows: TGCGCCAGCACCGAGTGGGGCTCCAGCTCCTACAATGAGCAGTTCTTC.

This clonotype was seen repeatedly, ten times or more. The rearrangement joins TRBV24-1 to TRBJ2-5, with a tentative D call TRBD2 (6 bases). In germline, CDR1 is KGHDR, CDR2 SFDVKD. V was trimmed by 5 bases and J by 2 bases, leaving 11 bases between them. The CDR3 contains 14 residues. CDR3 coding DNA: TGTGCCACCAGTGGGTCTAGCGTTCAAGAGACCCAGTACTTC. It translates to CATSGSSVQETQYF.

The genes are TRBV15 and TRBJ2-7, with TRBD1 identical over 7 bases. CDR1 and CDR2 (germline): LNHNV, YYDKDF (reference sequence). The CDR3 loop spans 11 amino acids. The V segment lost 9 bases and the J segment 8 bases; nucleotides outside the gene matches: 7. The CDR3 coding sequence is TGTGCCACGGGAGACAGGGCTCAGCAGTACTTC. This codes for CATGDRAQQYF.

The chain links TRBV6-5 to TRBJ2-1; the match to TRBD2 covers 14 bases. V trimming: 6 bases; J trimming: 7 bases; junction bases outside the gene matches: 11. Germline V CDR1 and CDR2: MNHEY, SVGAGI. The length of the CDR3 is 17 residues. CDR3 bases: TGTGCCAGCAGGAGACTAGCGGGGGGGAGTATCAGGAATGAGCAGTTCTTC. Protein sequence: CASRRLAGGSIRNEQFF.

This clonotype was found many times. This rearrangement joins TRBV10-2 to TRBJ2-1, with 11 nucleotides matching TRBD2. Germline lookup yields CDR1 WSHSY and CDR2 SAAADI. The CDR3 contains 14 residues. Trimming took 10 bases from V and 7 from J; bases not matched to a gene: 9. CDR3 nucleotide sequence: TGCGCCACCGTAACTAGCGGGGGTGGGAATGAGCAGTTCTTC. Its translation: CATVTSGGGNEQFF.

This clonotype was observed many times. The chain carries TRBV3-1 and TRBJ1-1, with 9 nucleotides matching TRBD1. Looked up from germline, CDR1 is LGHDT and CDR2 is YNNKEL (reference sequence). Trimming cost V 4 bases and J 4 bases; bases outside gene matches: 7. There are 15 residues in the CDR3. The CDR3 DNA is TGTGCCAGCAGCCCCACAGGGGGCGCGGGCACTGAAGCTTTCTTT. It encodes CASSPTGGAGTEAFF.

This clonotype was counted at least ten times. CDR3 amino acids: CASSSDNEKLFF. For the CDR3, the DNA is TGCGCCAGCAGCTCGGATAATGAAAAACTGTTTTTT. The gene calls are TRBV5-1 and TRBJ1-4; unclear D gene. The germline gives CDR1 SGHRS, CDR2 YFSETQ. This CDR3 is built from 12 residues. V was shortened by 3 bases and J by 4 bases, with 4 bases between the two germline ends.

This clonotype appeared many times. The genes are TRBV5-1 and TRBJ2-5; no clear D. Germline CDR1 and CDR2: SGHRS and YFSETQ. This CDR3 contains 14 residues. Between the trimmed V and J ends, which lost 5 bases and 2 bases, there was a span of 13 bases. The DNA of the CDR3 is TGCGCCAGCAGAGTCAGGAGCATACAAGAGACCCAGTACTTC. It specifies CASRVRSIQETQYF.

This clonotype has ten or more counts. V is TRBV5-1 and J is TRBJ2-1; 10 nucleotides match TRBD2. The V gene end was trimmed by 5 bases and the J gene end by 1 base; junction bases not matched to a gene: 9. Germline V gives CDR1 SGHRS, CDR2 YFSETQ. This CDR3 is built from 17 residues. CDR3 bases: TGCGCCAGCAGACCCGTCCCTAGCGGGGGTTCCTACAATGAGCAGTTCTTC. It codes for CASRPVPSGGSYNEQFF.

In this sample, this clonotype turned up many times. This chain uses TRBV5-1 with TRBJ2-1; no reliable D call. Trimming shortened V by 1 base and J by 5 bases, and 10 bases separated the two germline ends. Germline CDR1 is SGHRS and CDR2 is YFSETQ. The CDR3 spans 14 residues. CDR3 sequence (DNA): TGCGCCAGCAGCTTGACTACTACTAACAATGAGCAGTTCTTC. It encodes CASSLTTTNNEQFF.

Within the sample, this clonotype is medium-sized. The chain links TRBV15 to TRBJ2-6; D gene ambiguous. The germline V and J ends were trimmed by 1 base and 0 bases, with 4 bases remaining between them. Germline V gives CDR1 LNHNV, CDR2 YYDKDF (reference sequence). The CDR3 is made up of 15 amino acids. The CDR3 DNA reads as TGTGCCACCAGCAGAGGGGGCTCTGGGGCCAACGTCCTGACTTTC. Translated: CATSRGGSGANVLTF.

This clonotype qualifies as medium-sized. This chain uses TRBV20-1 with TRBJ2-5; either TRBD1 or TRBD2 may fit D (5 bases each). Trimming removed 2 bases at V and 1 base at J, with 8 bases between. This CDR3 is 13 amino acids long. Germline values: CDR1 DFQATT, CDR2 SNEGSKA (reference sequence). CDR3 sequence reads: CSARKGTQETQYF. CDR3 sequence (DNA): TGCAGTGCTAGAAAGGGGACCCAAGAGACCCAGTACTTC.

This clonotype was seen repeatedly, ten times or more. The chain couples TRBV11-2 to TRBJ1-1; 10 nucleotides agree with TRBD1. The CDR3 has 16 residues. Germline assignment: CDR1 SGHAT and CDR2 FQNNGV. V trimming: 7 bases; J trimming: 7 bases; junction bases outside the gene matches: 15. The CDR3 loop is CASMFGTGAWGHEAFF. The CDR3 DNA is TGTGCCAGCATGTTCGGGACAGGGGCTTGGGGGCATGAAGCTTTCTTT.

This clonotype is labeled as medium-sized. This sequence joins TRBV12-3 or TRBV12-4 and TRBJ2-5; the match to TRBD2 covers 9 bases. J gave up 1 base and V 5 bases, and 8 bases lay outside the gene matches. This CDR3 region has 16 residues. CDR3 sequence (DNA): TGTGCCAGCAGTCCGTCTAGCGGGGCGGCCCAAGAGACCCAGTACTTC. Residues: CASSPSSGAAQETQYF.

This clonotype was detected many times. The V gene is TRBV28, the J gene TRBJ2-3; 10 bases align to TRBD1. This CDR3 spans 15 amino acids. Trimming took 6 bases from V and 6 from J; bases not matched to a gene: 9. CDR1 is MDHEN, CDR2 SYDVKM, per germline. The CDR3: CASRSGDRGLDTQYF. The CDR3 DNA sequence: TGTGCCAGCAGGTCTGGGGACAGGGGCTTGGATACGCAGTATTTT.

This clonotype was counted at least ten times. The V and J genes are TRBV7-2 and TRBJ2-5; tentatively, D is TRBD2 (5 bases). This CDR3 spans 14 amino acids. The V gene's germline CDR1 is SGHTA and CDR2 FQGNSA. V lost 1 base to trimming and J lost 4 bases, with 10 bases between them. CDR3 in amino acids: CASSLGPSTETQYF. The CDR3 coding sequence is TGTGCCAGCAGCTTAGGTCCTAGCACAGAGACCCAGTACTTC.

This clonotype was detected ten times or more. The rearrangement joins TRBV5-1 to TRBJ2-7; D unclear. This CDR3 contains 11 residues. V lost 5 bases and J lost 1, with 4 bases in between. Germline CDR1 SGHRS, CDR2 YFSETQ. CDR3 in DNA: TGCGCCAGCAGGGGTTCCTACGAGCAGTACTTC. Its translation is CASRGSYEQYF.

This clonotype has more than one count but fewer than ten. The J gene is TRBJ1-6, the V gene TRBV5-1, with D tentatively TRBD1 (6 bases). The V end was cut by 0 bases, the J end by 7 bases, with 23 bases between. Germline V gene data show CDR1 as SGHRS and CDR2 as YFSETQ. This CDR3 region has 19 residues. DNA for the CDR3: TGCGCCAGCAGCTTGGAATTCGACGACAGGTCTTCATGGAATTCACCCCTCCACTTT. It encodes CASSLEFDDRSSWNSPLHF.

Comment on this clonotype: This may come from a read error, since a much larger clone is one base off. This chain uses TRBV5-6 with TRBJ2-5; no definite D call. Germline-derived CDR1 and CDR2 are SGHDT and YYEEEE. CDR3 size: 13 residues. The CDR3 loop is CANSQPGRETQYF. The DNA of the CDR3 is TGTGCCAACAGCCAACCCGGAAGGGAGACCCAGTACTTC.

At least ten counts were recorded for this clonotype. This rearrangement joins TRBV7-8 to TRBJ1-1; 7 nucleotides agree with TRBD1. The junction had 1 base not matched to a gene; V was cut back by 0 bases and J by 6 bases. CDR3 size: 13 residues. Germline loops: CDR1 SGHVS, CDR2 FQNEAQ. The CDR3 sequence is CASSLATGAEAFF. As DNA, the CDR3 is TGTGCCAGCAGCTTAGCCACAGGGGCTGAAGCTTTCTTT.